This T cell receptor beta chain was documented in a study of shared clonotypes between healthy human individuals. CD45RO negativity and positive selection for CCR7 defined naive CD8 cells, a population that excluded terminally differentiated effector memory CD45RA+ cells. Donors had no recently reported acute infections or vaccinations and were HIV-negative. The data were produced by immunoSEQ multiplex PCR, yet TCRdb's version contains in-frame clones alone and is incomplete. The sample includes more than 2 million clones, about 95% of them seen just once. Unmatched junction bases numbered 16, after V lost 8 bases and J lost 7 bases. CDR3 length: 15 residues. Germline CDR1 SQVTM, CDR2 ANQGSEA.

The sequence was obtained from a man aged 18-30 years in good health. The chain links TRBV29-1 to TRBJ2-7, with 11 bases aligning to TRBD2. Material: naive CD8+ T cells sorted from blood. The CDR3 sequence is CSFLRLAGGPGEQYF. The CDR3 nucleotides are TGCAGCTTCCTAAGGTTAGCGGGAGGGCCGGGGGAGCAGTACTTC.